This TCR beta chain emerged from a study of blood T cells in healthy people across ages. The study's findings and limits: Using unsorted PBMCs precluded a conclusive naive versus antigen-experienced comparison.

Primed by a sample-barcoded 5' primer and a J-beta primer mix, a second PCR proceeded for about 7 to 11 cycles. All cDNA molecules were each tagged by a template-switch adaptor with 12 random nucleotides. TCRdb passed the 5' RACE reads through MiXCR, listing each CDR3 protein once. Of 600,000 to 850,000 distinct CDR3 sequences in the sample, approximately 25% were seen once. As concerns this clonotype: Its specificity is unknown.

Donor samples were obtained from healthy Caucasian individuals from Russia, aged about 6 to 100. Trimming pared 2 bases from V and 0 bases from J, leaving 8 bases between. This CDR3 is 14 amino acids long. CDR1 DFQATT and CDR2 SNEGSKA come from the germline V gene (reference sequence). The data were also submitted as part of a second study, on T cells of mothers and their children. From that study: Related mother-child pairs showed slightly, non-significantly higher overlap than unrelated pairs.

The sequencing sample was made of blood. The origin of this receptor is a boy younger than 18 in good health. V and J are TRBV20-1 and TRBJ2-1; D is uncertain. The CDR3, as DNA: TGCAGTGCTAGAATATCTAGCTCCTACAATGAGCAGTTCTTC. It encodes CSARISSSYNEQFF.